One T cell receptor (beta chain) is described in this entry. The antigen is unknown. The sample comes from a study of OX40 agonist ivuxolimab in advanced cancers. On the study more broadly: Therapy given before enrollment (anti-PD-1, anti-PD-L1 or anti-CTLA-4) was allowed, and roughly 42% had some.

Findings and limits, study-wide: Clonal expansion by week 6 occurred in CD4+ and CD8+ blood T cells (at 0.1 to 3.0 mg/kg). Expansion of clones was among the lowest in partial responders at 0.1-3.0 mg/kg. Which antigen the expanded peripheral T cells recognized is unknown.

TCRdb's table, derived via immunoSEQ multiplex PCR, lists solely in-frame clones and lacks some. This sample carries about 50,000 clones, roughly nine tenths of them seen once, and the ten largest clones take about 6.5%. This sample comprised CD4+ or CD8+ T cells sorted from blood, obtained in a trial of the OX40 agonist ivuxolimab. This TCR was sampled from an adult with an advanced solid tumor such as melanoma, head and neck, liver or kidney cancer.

In DNA, the CDR3 is TGCGCCAGCAGCCAATCGGATAGCGTGAACCAAGAGACCCAGTACTTC. It is translated as CASSQSDSVNQETQYF. The J gene is TRBJ2-5, the V gene TRBV4-1; possibly TRBD2 for D (5 bases). Germline-derived CDR1 and CDR2 are MGHRA and YSYEKL. V lost 2 bases, J lost 0 bases, and 13 bases lay in between. The CDR3 covers 16 residues.